The source of this T cell receptor beta chain is a study of shared clonotypes between healthy human individuals. The study's findings and limits: The donor pool, a small one, limited the genetic and exposure-history diversity represented.

Concerning this clone: Its antigen is not identified.

Profiled with immunoSEQ multiplex PCR; TCRdb holds only in-frame clones, not every one. The repertoire holds 2 million to 3 million clones, with more than 85% as singletons. The CDR3 is made up of 18 amino acids. V was pared by 6 bases and J by 3 bases, with 19 bases of the junction left unmatched. Germline CDR1 is MDHEN and CDR2 is SYDVKM. The chain uses TRBV28 and TRBJ1-2, with TRBD1 identical over 7 bases. The receptor was isolated from a man aged 18 to 30 in good health. Some clones in this sample may be carry-over from other donors' samples. The sequencing sample was made of naive CD4+ T cells from PBMCs. Subset specified: CD45RA+ positively selected. CDR3 protein: CASSSLGLGTDLYYGYTF. The CDR3, as DNA: TGTGCCAGCAGCAGTCTTGGCCTCGGGACAGACCTCTACTATGGCTACACCTTC.